The 8 T cell receptor beta chains given below trace back to one sample, sequenced in a study of blood T cells in healthy people across ages. Combining a sample-barcoded 5' primer with a J-beta primer mix, a second PCR ran for roughly 6 to 12 cycles. MiXCR, applied by TCRdb to the 5' RACE reads, yields one record per CDR3 protein. The table lists 700,000 to 950,000 distinct CDR3 sequences, 35% to 45% of them singletons. Source material: blood. The source is a woman aged 55-75 years in good health.

The gene calls are TRBV20-1 and TRBJ2-3; TRBD2 matches at 8 bases. Trimming removed 6 bases from V and 2 bases from J; junction bases left unmatched: 7. Looked up from germline, CDR1 is DFQATT and CDR2 is SNEGSKA (reference sequence). This CDR3 has 14 amino acids. CDR3 coding DNA: TGCAGTGCAAACCGGGGGGGCCTCACAGATACGCAGTATTTT. This encodes CSANRGGLTDTQYF.

This sequence joins TRBV14 and TRBJ2-5; D possibly corresponds to TRBD1 (6 bases). The CDR3 covers 12 residues. V was cut by 4 bases and J by 6 bases, with 9 bases left in between. The V gene's germline CDR1 is SGHDN and CDR2 FVKESK. CDR3 sequence reads: CASSRRGQTQYF. Written as DNA, the CDR3 is TGTGCCAGCAGCCGCAGGGGACAGACCCAGTACTTC.

This clonotype has more than one count but fewer than ten. V and J are TRBV12-3 or TRBV12-4 and TRBJ2-5, with no clear D. The CDR3 consists of 14 residues. Trimming shortened V by 6 bases and J by 1 base, and 12 bases separated the two germline ends. CDR3 sequence reads: CASSPTGFQETQYF. CDR3 bases: TGTGCCAGCAGCCCGACCGGGTTCCAAGAGACCCAGTACTTC.

The rearrangement uses TRBV20-1 and TRBJ2-1, with TRBD1 identical over 8 bases. CDR3 length: 16 residues. Germline V lookup: CDR1 DFQATT, CDR2 SNEGSKA (reference sequence). V dropped 5 bases and J dropped 0; count of bases not matched to a gene: 9. CDR3 nucleotide sequence: TGCAGTGCTGGAGCTACAGGGGGAGGCTCCTACAATGAGCAGTTCTTC. It encodes CSAGATGGGSYNEQFF.

V and J are TRBV21-1 and TRBJ2-6; TRBD1 is the table's D call, not checked against the DNA. TRBV21-1 is a pseudogene locus. The CDR3 consists of 18 residues. DNA of the CDR3: TGTGCCAGCAGCAAAATTACACCCCCGTCCTCTGGGGCCAACGTCCTGACTTTC. This codes for CASSKITPPSSGANVLTF.

With respect to this clonotype: This sequence may be a read error, since a much larger clone differs from it by one base. The V gene is TRBV29-1, the J gene TRBJ2-3; no firm D call. The CDR3 consists of 14 residues. The germline V gene encodes CDR1 SQVTM and CDR2 ANQGSEA. The CDR3 sequence is CTTTSGGPADTRYF. The CDR3 DNA follows: TGCACCACAACGTCGGGCGGCCCCGCAGATACGCGGTATTTT.

Details on this clonotype: This may be a read error, as it is one base from a much larger clone. The chain combines TRBV20-1 with TRBJ2-5; D unclear. Between the trimmed V and J ends, which lost 4 bases and 5 bases, there was a span of 11 bases. Germline V gives CDR1 DFQATT, CDR2 SNEGSKA (reference sequence). The CDR3 length is 12 residues. CDR3 in amino acids: CSAIISGETQYF. CDR3 sequence (DNA): TGCAGTGCTATAATTTCGGGTGAGACCCAGTACTTC.

The chain recombines TRBV20-1 with TRBJ2-1; 8 nucleotides match TRBD2. Germline loops: CDR1 DFQATT, CDR2 SNEGSKA (reference sequence). CDR3 length equals 15 residues. V was pared by 4 bases and J by 4 bases, with 9 bases of the junction left unmatched. DNA for the CDR3: TGCAGTGCTACCGGTTTCGGGAGGGAATACAATGAGCAGTTCTTC. This encodes CSATGFGREYNEQFF.